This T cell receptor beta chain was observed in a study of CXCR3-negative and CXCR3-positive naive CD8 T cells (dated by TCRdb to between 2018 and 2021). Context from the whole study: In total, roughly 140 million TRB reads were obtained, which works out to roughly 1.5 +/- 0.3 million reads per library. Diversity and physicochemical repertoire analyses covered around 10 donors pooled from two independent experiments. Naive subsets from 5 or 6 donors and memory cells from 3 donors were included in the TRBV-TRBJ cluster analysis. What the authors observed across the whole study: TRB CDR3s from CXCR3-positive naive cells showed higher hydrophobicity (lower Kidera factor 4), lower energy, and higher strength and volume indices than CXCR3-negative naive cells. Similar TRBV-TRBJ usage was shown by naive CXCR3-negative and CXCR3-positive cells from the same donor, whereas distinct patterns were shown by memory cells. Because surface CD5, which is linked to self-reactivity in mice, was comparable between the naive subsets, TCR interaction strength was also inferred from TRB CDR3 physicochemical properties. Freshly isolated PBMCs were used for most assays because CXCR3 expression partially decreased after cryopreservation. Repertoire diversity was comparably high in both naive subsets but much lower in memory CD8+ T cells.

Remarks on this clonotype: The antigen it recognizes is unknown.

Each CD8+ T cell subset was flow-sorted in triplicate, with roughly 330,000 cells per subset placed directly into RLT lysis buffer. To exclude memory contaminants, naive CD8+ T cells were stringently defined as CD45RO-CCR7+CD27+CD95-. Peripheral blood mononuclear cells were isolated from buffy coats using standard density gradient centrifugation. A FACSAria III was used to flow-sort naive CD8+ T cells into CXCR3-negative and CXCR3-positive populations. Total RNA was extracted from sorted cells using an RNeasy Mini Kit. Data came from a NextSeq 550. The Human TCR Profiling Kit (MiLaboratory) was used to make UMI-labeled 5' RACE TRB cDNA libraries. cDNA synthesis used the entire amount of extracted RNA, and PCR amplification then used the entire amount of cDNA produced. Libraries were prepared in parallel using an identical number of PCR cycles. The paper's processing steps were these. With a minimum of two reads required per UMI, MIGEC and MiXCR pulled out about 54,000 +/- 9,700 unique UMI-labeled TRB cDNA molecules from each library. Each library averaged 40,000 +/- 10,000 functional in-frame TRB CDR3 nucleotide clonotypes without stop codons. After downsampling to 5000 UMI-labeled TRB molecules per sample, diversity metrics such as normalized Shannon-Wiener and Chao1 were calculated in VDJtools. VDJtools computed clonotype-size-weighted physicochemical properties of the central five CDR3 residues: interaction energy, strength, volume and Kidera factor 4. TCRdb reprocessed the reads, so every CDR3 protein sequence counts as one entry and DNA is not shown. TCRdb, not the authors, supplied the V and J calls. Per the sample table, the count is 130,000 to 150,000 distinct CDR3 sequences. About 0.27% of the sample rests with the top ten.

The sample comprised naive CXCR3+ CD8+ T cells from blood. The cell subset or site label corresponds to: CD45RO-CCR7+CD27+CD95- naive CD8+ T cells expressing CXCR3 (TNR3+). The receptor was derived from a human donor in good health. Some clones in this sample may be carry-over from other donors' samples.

The CDR3 region reads CASSLVGDRGQETQYF. The V and J genes are TRBV7-9 and TRBJ2-5; TCRdb's D call, TRBD1, is unchecked because there is no DNA. The germline V gene (reference sequence) provides CDR1 SEHNR and CDR2 FQNEAQ. The CDR3 has 16 amino acids, counting the end cysteine and phenylalanine. Nucleotide data are not available. The full variable domain, with segments outside the CDR3 supplied by the reference TRBV7-9 and TRBJ2-5 proteins, appears as DTGVSQNPRHKITKRGQNVTFRCDPISEHNRLYWYRQTLGQGPEFLTYFQNEAQLEKSRLLSDRFSAERPKGSFSTLEIQRTEQGDSAMYLCASSLVGDRGQETQYFGPGTRLLVL.